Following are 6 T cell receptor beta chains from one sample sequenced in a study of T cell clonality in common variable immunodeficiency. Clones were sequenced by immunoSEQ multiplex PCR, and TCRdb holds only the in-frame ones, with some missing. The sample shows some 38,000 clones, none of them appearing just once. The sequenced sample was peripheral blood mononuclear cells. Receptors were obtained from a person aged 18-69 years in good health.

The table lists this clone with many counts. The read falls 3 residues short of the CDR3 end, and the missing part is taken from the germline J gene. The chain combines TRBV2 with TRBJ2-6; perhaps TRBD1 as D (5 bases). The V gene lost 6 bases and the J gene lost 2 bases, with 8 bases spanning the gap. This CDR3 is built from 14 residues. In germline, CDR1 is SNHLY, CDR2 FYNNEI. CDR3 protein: CASRQGTGANVLTF. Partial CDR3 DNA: TGTGCCAGCAGGCAGGGAACTGGGGCCAACGTC.

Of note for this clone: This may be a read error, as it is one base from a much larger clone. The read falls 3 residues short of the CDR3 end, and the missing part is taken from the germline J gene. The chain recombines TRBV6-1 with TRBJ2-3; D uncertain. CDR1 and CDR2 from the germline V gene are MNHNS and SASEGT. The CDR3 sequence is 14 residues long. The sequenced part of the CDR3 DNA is TGTGCCAGCAGTGCCCAGACACATAATCAGCCG. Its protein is CASSAQTHNQP. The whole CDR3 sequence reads CASSAQTHNQPQYF.

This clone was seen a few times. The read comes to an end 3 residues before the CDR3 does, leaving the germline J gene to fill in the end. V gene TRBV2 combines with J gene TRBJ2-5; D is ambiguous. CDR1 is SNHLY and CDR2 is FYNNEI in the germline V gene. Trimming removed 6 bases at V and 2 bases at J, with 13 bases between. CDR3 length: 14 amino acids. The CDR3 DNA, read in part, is TGTGCCAGCAGGGCCAACCTCGTACAAGAGACC. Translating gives CASRANLVQET. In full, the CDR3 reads CASRANLVQETQYF.

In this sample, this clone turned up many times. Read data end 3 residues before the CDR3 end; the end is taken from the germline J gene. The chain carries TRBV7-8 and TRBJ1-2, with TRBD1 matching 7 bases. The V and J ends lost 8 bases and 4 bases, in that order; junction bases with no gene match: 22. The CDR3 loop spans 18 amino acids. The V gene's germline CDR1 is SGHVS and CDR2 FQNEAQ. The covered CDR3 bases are TGTGCCAGCTATTTAGGGGGCCCCTTTGGGGAAGGGGGCTATGGC. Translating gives CASYLGGPFGEGGYG. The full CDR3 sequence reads CASYLGGPFGEGGYGYTF.

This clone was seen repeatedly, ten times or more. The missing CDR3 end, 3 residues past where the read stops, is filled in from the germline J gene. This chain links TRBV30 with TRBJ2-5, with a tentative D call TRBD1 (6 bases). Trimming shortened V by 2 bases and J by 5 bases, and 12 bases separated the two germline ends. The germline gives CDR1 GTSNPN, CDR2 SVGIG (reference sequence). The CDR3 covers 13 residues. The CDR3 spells CAWSPTGWETQYF. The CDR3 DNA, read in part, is TGTGCCTGGAGTCCCACAGGGTGGGAGACC. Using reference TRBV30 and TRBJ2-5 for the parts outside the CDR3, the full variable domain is SQTIHQWPATLVQPVGSPLSLECTVEGTSNPNLYWYRQAAGRGLQLLFYSVGIGQISSEVPQNLSASRPQDRQFILSSKKLLLSDSGFYLCAWSPTGWETQYFGPGTRLLVL.

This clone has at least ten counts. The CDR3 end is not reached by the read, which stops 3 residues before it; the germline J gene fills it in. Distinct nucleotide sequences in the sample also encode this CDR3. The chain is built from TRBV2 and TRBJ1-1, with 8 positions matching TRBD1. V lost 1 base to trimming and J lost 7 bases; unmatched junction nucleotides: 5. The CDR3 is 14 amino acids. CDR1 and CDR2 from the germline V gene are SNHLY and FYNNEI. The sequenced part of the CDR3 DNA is TGTGCCAGCAGTGAAGGGACAGGGTATTATGAA. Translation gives CASSEGTGYYE. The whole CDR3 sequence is CASSEGTGYYEAFF.